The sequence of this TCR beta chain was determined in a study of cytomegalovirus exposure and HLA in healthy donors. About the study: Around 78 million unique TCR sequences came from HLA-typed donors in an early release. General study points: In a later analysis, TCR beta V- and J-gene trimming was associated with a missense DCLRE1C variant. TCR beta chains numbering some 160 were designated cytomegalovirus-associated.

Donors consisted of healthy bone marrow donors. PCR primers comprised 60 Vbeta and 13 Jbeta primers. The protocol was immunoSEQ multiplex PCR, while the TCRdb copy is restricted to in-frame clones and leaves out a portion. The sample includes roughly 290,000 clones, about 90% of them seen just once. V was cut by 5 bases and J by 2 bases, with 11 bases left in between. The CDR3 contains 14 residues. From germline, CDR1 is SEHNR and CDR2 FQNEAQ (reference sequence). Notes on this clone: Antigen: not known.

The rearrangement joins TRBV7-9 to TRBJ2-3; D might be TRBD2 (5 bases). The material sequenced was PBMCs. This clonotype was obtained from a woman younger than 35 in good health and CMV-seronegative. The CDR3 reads CASSPGLFTDTQYF. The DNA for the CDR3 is TGTGCCAGCAGCCCAGGACTGTTCACAGATACGCAGTATTTT.